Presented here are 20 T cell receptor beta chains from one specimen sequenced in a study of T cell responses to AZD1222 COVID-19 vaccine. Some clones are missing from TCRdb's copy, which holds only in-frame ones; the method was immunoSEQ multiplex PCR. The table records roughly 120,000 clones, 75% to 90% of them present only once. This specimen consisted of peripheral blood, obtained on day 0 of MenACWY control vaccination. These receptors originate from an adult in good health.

The CDR3 loop reads CASRGTGEHRAFF. The CDR3 DNA follows: TGTGCCAGCAGGGGCACAGGGGAGCACAGAGCTTTCTTT. The chain carries TRBV6-5 and TRBJ1-1, with 7 bases lining up with TRBD1. Germline V gives CDR1 MNHEY, CDR2 SVGAGI. The CDR3 runs 13 residues. The junction had 11 bases not matched to a gene; V was cut back by 6 bases and J by 10 bases.

The CDR3 region is CASSSGLAGGRGTDTQYF. The CDR3 DNA sequence: TGTGCCAGCAGCTCGGGACTAGCGGGGGGGCGCGGCACAGATACGCAGTATTTT. The chain joins TRBV7-3 to TRBJ2-3; 16 nucleotides align to TRBD2. This CDR3 contains 18 residues. From germline, CDR1 is SGHTA and CDR2 FQGTGA. With 4 bases clipped from V and 1 base from J, the junction kept 5 bases outside the gene matches.

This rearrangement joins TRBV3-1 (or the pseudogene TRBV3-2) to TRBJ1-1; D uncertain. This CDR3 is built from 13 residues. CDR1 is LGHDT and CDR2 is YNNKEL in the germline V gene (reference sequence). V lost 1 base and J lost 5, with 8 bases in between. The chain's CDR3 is CASSQVFETEAFF. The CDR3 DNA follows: TGTGCCAGCAGCCAAGTATTCGAAACTGAAGCTTTCTTT.

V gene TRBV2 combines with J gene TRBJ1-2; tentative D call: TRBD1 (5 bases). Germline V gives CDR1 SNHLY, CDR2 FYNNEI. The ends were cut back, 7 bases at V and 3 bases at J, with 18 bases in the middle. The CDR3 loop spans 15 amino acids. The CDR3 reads CASTPAQGTYYGYTF. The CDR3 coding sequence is TGTGCCAGCACCCCAGCTCAGGGAACTTACTATGGCTACACCTTC.

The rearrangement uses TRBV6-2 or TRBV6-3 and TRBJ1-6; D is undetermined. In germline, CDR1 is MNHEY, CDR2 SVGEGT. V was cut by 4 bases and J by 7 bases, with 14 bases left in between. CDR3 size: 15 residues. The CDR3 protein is CASSWEWRENSPLHF. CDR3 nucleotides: TGTGCCAGCAGTTGGGAATGGCGGGAGAATTCACCCCTCCACTTT.

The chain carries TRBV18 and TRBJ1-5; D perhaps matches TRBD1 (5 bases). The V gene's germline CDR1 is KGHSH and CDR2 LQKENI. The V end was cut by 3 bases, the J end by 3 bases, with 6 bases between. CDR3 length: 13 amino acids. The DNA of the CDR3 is TGTGCCAGCTCACCGGGACTCAATCAGCCCCAGCATTTT. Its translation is CASSPGLNQPQHF.

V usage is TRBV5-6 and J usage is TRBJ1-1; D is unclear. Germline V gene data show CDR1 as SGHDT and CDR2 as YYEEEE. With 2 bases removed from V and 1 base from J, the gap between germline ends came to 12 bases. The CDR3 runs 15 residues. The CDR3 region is CASSFGGRSNTEAFF. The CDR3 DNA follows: TGTGCCAGCAGCTTTGGCGGGAGGTCGAACACTGAAGCTTTCTTT.

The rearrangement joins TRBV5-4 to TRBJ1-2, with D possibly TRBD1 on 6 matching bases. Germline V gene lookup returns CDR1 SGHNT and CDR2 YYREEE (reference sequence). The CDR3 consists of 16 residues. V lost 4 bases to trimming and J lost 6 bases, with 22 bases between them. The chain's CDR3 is CASSPYGARQGNGYTF. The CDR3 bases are TGTGCCAGCAGCCCGTATGGTGCCAGGCAGGGGAATGGCTACACCTTC.

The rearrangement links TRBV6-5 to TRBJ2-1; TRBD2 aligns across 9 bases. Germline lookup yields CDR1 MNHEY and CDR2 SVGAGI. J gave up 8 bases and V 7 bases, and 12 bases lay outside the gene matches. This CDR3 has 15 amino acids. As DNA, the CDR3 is TGTGCCAGCACCGTAGCGGGGGTCGACTCGGATGAGCAGTTCTTC. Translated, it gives CASTVAGVDSDEQFF.

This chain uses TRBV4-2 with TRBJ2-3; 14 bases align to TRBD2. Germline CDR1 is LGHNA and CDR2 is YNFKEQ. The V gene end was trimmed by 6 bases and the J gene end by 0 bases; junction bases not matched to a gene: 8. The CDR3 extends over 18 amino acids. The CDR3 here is CASRGGTSGGRSTDTQYF. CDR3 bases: TGTGCCAGCAGGGGAGGGACTAGCGGGGGCCGAAGCACAGATACGCAGTATTTT.

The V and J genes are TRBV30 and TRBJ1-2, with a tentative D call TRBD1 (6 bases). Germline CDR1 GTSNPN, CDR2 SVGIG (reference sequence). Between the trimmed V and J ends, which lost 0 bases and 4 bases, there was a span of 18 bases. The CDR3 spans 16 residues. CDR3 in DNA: TGTGCCTGGAGTGTAGGGGGGGCAGGGGTTGGCTATGGCTACACCTTC. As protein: CAWSVGGAGVGYGYTF.

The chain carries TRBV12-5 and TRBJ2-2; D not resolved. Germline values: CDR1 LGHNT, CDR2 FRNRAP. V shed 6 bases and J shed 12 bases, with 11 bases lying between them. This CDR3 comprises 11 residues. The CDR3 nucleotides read TGTGCTAGTGGCCTAGGTGGACAGCTGTTTTTT. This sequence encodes CASGLGGQLFF.

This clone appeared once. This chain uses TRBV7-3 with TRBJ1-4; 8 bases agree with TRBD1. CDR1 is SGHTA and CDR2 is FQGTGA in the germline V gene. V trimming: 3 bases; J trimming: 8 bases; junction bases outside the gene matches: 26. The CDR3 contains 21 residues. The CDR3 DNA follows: TGTGCCAGCAGCTTCAATTCCTTCCGCCTTTCCAAGGACAGGGTGGGAGAAAAACTGTTTTTT. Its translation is CASSFNSFRLSKDRVGEKLFF.

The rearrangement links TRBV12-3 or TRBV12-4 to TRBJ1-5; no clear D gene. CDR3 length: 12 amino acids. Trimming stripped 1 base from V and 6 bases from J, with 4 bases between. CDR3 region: CASSLEAQPQHF. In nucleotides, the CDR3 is TGTGCCAGCAGTTTAGAGGCTCAGCCCCAGCATTTT.

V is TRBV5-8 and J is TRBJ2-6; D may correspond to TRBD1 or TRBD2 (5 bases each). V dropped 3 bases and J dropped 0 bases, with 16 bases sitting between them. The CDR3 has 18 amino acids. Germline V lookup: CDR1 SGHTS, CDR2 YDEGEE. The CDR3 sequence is CASSSWTPGTSGANVLTF. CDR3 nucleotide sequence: TGTGCCAGCAGCTCCTGGACACCCGGGACCTCTGGGGCCAACGTCCTGACTTTC.

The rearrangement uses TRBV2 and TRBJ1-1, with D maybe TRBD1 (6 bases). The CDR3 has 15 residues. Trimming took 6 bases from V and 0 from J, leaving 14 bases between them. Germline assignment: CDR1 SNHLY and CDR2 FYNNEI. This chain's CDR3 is CASSKERGMNTEAFF. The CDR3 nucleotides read TGTGCCAGCAGCAAGGAAAGGGGGATGAACACTGAAGCTTTCTTT.

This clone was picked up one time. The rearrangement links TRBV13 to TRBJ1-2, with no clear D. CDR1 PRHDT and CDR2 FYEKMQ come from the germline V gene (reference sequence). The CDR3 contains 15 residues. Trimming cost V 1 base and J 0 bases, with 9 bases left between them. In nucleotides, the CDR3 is TGTGCCAGCAGCTTAGCGGTAGGGACTAACTATGGCTACACCTTC. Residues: CASSLAVGTNYGYTF.

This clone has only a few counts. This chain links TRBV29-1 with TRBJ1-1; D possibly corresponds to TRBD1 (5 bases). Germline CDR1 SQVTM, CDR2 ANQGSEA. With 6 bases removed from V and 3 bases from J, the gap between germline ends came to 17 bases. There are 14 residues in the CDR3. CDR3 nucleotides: TGCAGCGTAGACCGAAACAGGAAGGACACTGAAGCTTTCTTT. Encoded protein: CSVDRNRKDTEAFF.

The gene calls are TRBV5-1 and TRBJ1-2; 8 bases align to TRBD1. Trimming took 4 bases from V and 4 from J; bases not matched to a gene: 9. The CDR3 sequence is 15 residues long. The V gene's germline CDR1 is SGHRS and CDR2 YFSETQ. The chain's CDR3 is CASSTRPGTGYGYTF. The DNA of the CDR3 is TGCGCCAGCAGCACACGACCCGGGACAGGCTATGGCTACACCTTC. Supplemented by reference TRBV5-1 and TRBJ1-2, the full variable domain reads KAGVTQTPRYLIKTRGQQVTLSCSPISGHRSVSWYQQTPGQGLQFLFEYFSETQRNKGNFPGRFSGRQFSNSRSEMNVSTLELGDSALYLCASSTRPGTGYGYTFGSGTRLTVV.

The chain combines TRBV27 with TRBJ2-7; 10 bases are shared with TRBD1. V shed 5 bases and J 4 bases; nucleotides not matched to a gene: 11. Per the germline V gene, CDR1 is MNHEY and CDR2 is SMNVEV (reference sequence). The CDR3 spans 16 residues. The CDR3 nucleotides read TGTGCCAGCAGTCCGGGACAGGGGCGTATCTCTTACGAGCAGTACTTC. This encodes CASSPGQGRISYEQYF.